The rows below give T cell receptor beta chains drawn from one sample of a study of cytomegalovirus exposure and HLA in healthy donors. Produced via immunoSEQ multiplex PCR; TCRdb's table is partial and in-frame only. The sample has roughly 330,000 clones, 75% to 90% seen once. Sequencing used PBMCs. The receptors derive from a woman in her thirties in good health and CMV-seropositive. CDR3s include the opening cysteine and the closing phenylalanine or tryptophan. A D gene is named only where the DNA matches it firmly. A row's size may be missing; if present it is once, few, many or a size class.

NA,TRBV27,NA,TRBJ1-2,TGTGCCAGCAGTTTAGACGCTTTTGGGCGCTTTAACTATGGCTACACCTTC,CASSLDAFGRFNYGYTF
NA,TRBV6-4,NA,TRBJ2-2,TGTGCCAGCAGTGGGGTGGCTCGGACGAACACCGGGGAGCTGTTTTTT,CASSGVARTNTGELFF
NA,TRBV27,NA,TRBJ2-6,TGTGCCAGCAGTTTCGGGGGCTCTGGGGCCAACGTCCTGACTTTC,CASSFGGSGANVLTF
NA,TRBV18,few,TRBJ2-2,TGTGCCAGCTCACTCACAGGGATTATCATCCCATCGAACACCGGGGAGCTGTTTTTT,CASSLTGIIIPSNTGELFF
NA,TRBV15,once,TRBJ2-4,TGTGCCACCAGCAAAGGACTCAAAAACATTCAGTACTTC,CATSKGLKNIQYF
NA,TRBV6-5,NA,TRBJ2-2,TGTGCCAGCAGTCTTCGACGGGGGACCGGGGAGCTGTTTTTT,CASSLRRGTGELFF
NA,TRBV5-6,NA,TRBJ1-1,TGTGCCAGCAGCTTGGGGGGTCCGAACACTGAAGCTTTCTTT,CASSLGGPNTEAFF
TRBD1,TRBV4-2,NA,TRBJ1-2,TGTGCCAGCAGCCAAGCGGGACAGGATGCCGGTGGCTACACCTTC,CASSQAGQDAGGYTF
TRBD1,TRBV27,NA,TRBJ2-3,TGTGCCAGCAGTATCCTGGGACAGGGTCGGACAGATACGCAGTATTTT,CASSILGQGRTDTQYF
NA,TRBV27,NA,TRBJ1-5,TGTGCCAGCAGTTTGGGCCACAATCAGCCCCAGCATTTT,CASSLGHNQPQHF
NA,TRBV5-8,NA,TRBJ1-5,TGTGCCAGCAGATGGCTTTCAAATCAGCCCCAGCATTTT,CASRWLSNQPQHF
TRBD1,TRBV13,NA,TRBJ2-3,TGTGCCAGCAGCGCACAACTTCCGTTCGACAGGGGGGTAGGCACAGATACGCAGTATTTT,CASSAQLPFDRGVGTDTQYF
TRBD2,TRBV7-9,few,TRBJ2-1,TGTGCCAGCAGCCCGATGACTAGCGGGAGGACCAGCGAGCAGTTCTTC,CASSPMTSGRTSEQFF
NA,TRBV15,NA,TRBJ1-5,TGTGCCACCAGCAGAGATACAGGGTATCAGCCCCAGCATTTT,CATSRDTGYQPQHF
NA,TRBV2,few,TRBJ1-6,TGTGCCAGCAGTGGGGACAATTCACCCCTCCACTTT,CASSGDNSPLHF
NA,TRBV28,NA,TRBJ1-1,TGTGCCAGCGGAAAACACAGGGAAGCTTTCTTT,CASGKHREAFF
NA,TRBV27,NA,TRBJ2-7,TGTGCCAGCGGCCCCTACGAGCAGTACTTC,CASGPYEQYF
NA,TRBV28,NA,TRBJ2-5,TGTGCCAGCAGGGAGGGGGCTCAAGAGACCCAGTACTTC,CASREGAQETQYF
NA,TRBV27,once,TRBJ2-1,TGTGCCAGCAGTTCACCACATGAGCAGTTCTTC,CASSSPHEQFF
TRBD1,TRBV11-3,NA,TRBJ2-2,TGTGCCAGCACCCGGGACAGAAACACCGGGGAGCTGTTTTTT,CASTRDRNTGELFF
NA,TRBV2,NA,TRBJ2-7,TGTGCCAGCAGCGATGACTACGAGCAGTACTTC,CASSDDYEQYF